The rows below give T cell receptor beta chains drawn from one sample of a study of OX40 agonist ivuxolimab in advanced cancers. Here immunoSEQ multiplex PCR was the method, and the copy in TCRdb shows in-frame clones only, minus some. The sample has around 20,000 clones, about nine tenths seen once; the top ten hold 21%. The sample here was CD4+ or CD8+ T cells sorted from blood, taken in a trial of the OX40 agonist ivuxolimab. The source of these receptors is an adult with an advanced solid tumor such as melanoma, head and neck, liver or kidney cancer. Both conserved end residues are trimmed from each CDR3.

v_call: TRBV27
j_call: TRBJ1-1
cdr3_aa: ASSRPLGGEAF

v_call: TRBV2
j_call: TRBJ2-1
cdr3_aa: ASSAPGLAPV

v_call: TRBV29-1
j_call: TRBJ2-1
cdr3_aa: SVEPPWLAEYNEQF

v_call: TRBV28
j_call: TRBJ1-1
cdr3_aa: ASSLLQGNAYTEAF

v_call: TRBV10-3
j_call: TRBJ2-7
cdr3_aa: AISVGRQAASYEQY

v_call: TRBV7-9
j_call: TRBJ2-1
cdr3_aa: ASSSSGEESEQF

v_call: TRBV10-3
j_call: TRBJ2-7
cdr3_aa: AISHDRTSYEQY

v_call: TRBV7-3
j_call: TRBJ2-3
cdr3_aa: ASSSTPAGDTQY

v_call: TRBV6-6
j_call: TRBJ2-7
cdr3_aa: ASSYPGPSGQY

v_call: TRBV28
j_call: TRBJ2-7
cdr3_aa: ASSFRGRVFEQY

v_call: TRBV9
j_call: TRBJ2-7
cdr3_aa: ASSATSGGSYEQY

v_call: TRBV7-3
j_call: TRBJ2-3
cdr3_aa: ASSLSIRSSGSTDTQY

v_call: TRBV2
j_call: TRBJ2-3
cdr3_aa: ASSDPGAITDTQY

v_call: TRBV6-6
j_call: TRBJ1-4
cdr3_aa: ASSYWEGGEKLF

v_call: TRBV29-1
j_call: TRBJ2-7
cdr3_aa: SVAGTSGFYSYEQY

v_call: TRBV7-3
j_call: TRBJ1-2
cdr3_aa: ASSRTGGYGYT